The 6 T cell receptor beta chains given below trace back to one sample, sequenced in a study of cytomegalovirus exposure and HLA in healthy donors. PCR involved 60 Vbeta and 13 Jbeta primers. The method was immunoSEQ multiplex PCR; TCRdb's version includes in-frame clones alone and lacks a portion of them. The sample carries approximately 72,000 clones, roughly 78% recorded once. The sample consisted of PBMCs. Every receptor here comes from a young man in good health and CMV-seronegative.

The chain couples TRBV2 to TRBJ2-2; unclear D gene. The V end was cut by 2 bases, the J end by 0 bases, with 10 bases between. The germline V gene encodes CDR1 SNHLY and CDR2 FYNNEI. The CDR3 extends over 16 amino acids. The CDR3, as DNA: TGTGCCAGCAGTGAACTCCAGGCTTCGAACACCGGGGAGCTGTTTTTT. Its protein product is CASSELQASNTGELFF.

The CDR3 nucleotides read TGTGCCAGCAGCTTCCTTCCTGGCGCGGGTCCGGGGGGGGAGCAGTTCTTC. As protein: CASSFLPGAGPGGEQFF. The gene calls are TRBV5-4 and TRBJ2-1, with 8 bases identical to TRBD2. V was pared by 2 bases and J by 10 bases, with 17 bases of the junction left unmatched. The CDR3 is 17 residues long. From germline, CDR1 is SGHNT and CDR2 YYREEE (reference sequence).

This clone came up a few times. The sample has other DNA sequences that encode this CDR3 too. This sequence joins TRBV6-4 and TRBJ2-3, with 11 bases identical to TRBD2. The V gene's germline CDR1 is MRHNA and CDR2 SNTAGT. The CDR3 is made up of 15 amino acids. With 5 bases clipped from V and 1 base from J, the junction kept 2 bases outside the gene matches. The CDR3 region has the DNA TGTGCCAGCAGTCTACTAGCGGGAGGCACAGATACGCAGTATTTT. This codes for CASSLLAGGTDTQYF.

The V call is TRBV28, the J call TRBJ1-5; 9 bases fit TRBD1. V gave up 4 bases and J gave up 5 bases; unmatched junction bases: 9. Per the germline V gene, CDR1 is MDHEN and CDR2 is SYDVKM. The CDR3 runs to 16 residues. The CDR3 loop reads CASSWIPGQGDQPQHF. The DNA for the CDR3 is TGTGCCAGCAGTTGGATTCCGGGACAGGGAGATCAGCCCCAGCATTTT.

The V call is TRBV21-1, the J call TRBJ2-3; TRBD1, the table's D call, was not compared with the DNA. TRBV21-1 is described as a pseudogene. The CDR3 loop spans 18 amino acids. As DNA, the CDR3 is TGTGCCAGCAGCAAACTCTCCGTGGACAGGGTAAATTCAGATACGCAGTATTTT. It yields the protein CASSKLSVDRVNSDTQYF.

The V call is TRBV5-4, the J call TRBJ2-5; TRBD2 aligns across 9 bases. Trimming at V came to 4 bases and at J to 3 bases, leaving 7 bases not matched to a gene. This CDR3 has 15 amino acids. Germline CDR1 SGHNT, CDR2 YYREEE (reference sequence). CDR3 sequence reads: CASSRPAGGEETQYF. The DNA of the CDR3 is TGTGCCAGCAGCCGACCCGCGGGGGGGGAAGAGACCCAGTACTTC.